This T cell receptor (beta chain) is drawn from a study of T-cell reconstitution after alpha-beta-depleted transplantation in children. The TCRbeta library incorporated unique molecular identifiers. TCRdb processed the PCR reads anew with MiXCR; each CDR3 protein has one entry. Among about 160,000 distinct CDR3 sequences listed, approximately 12% were seen once. This clonotype was counted at least ten times. The origin of this receptor is a boy aged 2 to 9 with acute myeloid leukemia, due to receive a stem cell transplant. The sample was PBMCs, taken before TCRalphabeta/CD19-depleted stem cell transplant.

CDR3 DNA sequence: TGTGCCAGCAGCTTGGGCGTTCCCTCCTACAATGAGCAGTTCTTC. Translated: CASSLGVPSYNEQFF. The V gene is TRBV7-6, the J gene TRBJ2-1; D is unclear. Trimming cost V 3 bases and J 0 bases, with 9 bases left between them. The CDR3 has 15 residues. From germline, CDR1 is SGHVS and CDR2 FNYEAQ.